This TCR beta chain is drawn from a study of Ad26.COV2.S vaccination and SARS-CoV-2 variants. Study-wide background: Participants got Ad26.COV2.S intramuscularly, once or twice 56 days apart. Study conclusions and caveats: The analyses of TCR breadth and depth may have understated the size of total T cell responses.

Specified treatment: approximately 18 received Ad26.COV2.S at low or high dose, single or two shots; about 5 received placebo; per-sample allocation not given. Day 63 after the first vaccine or placebo injection was the time point for sampling. An Ad26 vector was used to express Wuhan-strain SARS-CoV-2 spike as the vaccine. V was cut by 6 bases and J by 8 bases, with 16 bases left in between. The germline gives CDR1 PRHDT, CDR2 FYEKMQ (reference sequence). This CDR3 spans 13 amino acids. Points on this clone: What it binds is unknown.

Libraries were prepared by immunoSEQ multiplex PCR; TCRdb keeps only in-frame clonotypes and omits some of them. The sample includes about 680,000 clones, roughly 90% of them seen just once. The chain is built from TRBV13 and TRBJ1-2; no reliable D call. This sample comprised peripheral blood, obtained in a trial of Ad26.COV2.S vaccine versus placebo. The clonotype was recovered from a person aged 18-60 years who received the Ad26.COV2.S COVID-19 vaccine or a placebo. CDR3 sequence reads: CASSSFLSPGYTF. The CDR3 DNA reads TGTGCCAGCAGTTCTTTTCTCAGCCCAGGCTACACCTTC.